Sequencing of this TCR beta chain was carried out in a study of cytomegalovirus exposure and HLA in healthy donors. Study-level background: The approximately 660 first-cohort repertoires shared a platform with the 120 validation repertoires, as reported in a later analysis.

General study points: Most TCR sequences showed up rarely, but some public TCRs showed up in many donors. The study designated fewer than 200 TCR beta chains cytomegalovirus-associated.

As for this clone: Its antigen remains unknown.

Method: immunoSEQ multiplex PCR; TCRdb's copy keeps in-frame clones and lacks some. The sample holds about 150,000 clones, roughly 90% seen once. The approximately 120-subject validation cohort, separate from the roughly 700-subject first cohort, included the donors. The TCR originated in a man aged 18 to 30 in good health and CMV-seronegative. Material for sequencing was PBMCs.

CDR3 amino acids: CASSLGPGFGNEQFF. The CDR3 DNA reads TGTGCCAGCAGCTTAGGCCCGGGGTTCGGTAATGAGCAGTTCTTC. This chain uses TRBV11-2 with TRBJ2-1, with D possibly TRBD2 on 5 matching bases. The ends were cut back, 1 base at V and 7 bases at J, with 14 bases in the middle. The CDR3 consists of 15 residues. The V gene's germline CDR1 is SGHAT and CDR2 FQNNGV.